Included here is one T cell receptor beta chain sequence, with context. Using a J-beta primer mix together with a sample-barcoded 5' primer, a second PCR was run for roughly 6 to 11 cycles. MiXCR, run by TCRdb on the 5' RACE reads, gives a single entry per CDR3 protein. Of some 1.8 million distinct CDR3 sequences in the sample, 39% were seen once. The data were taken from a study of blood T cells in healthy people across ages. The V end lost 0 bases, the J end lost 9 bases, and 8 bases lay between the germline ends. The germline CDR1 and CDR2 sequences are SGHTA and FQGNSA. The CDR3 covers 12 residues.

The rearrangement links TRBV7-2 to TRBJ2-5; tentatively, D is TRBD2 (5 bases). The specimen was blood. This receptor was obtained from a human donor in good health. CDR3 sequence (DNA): TGTGCCAGCAGCTTAGCTAGGGAGCCCCAGTACTTC. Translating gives CASSLAREPQYF. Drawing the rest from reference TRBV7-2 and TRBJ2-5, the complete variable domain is GAGVSQSPSNKVTEKGKDVELRCDPISGHTALYWYRQSLGQGLEFLIYFQGNSAPDKSGLPSDRFSAERTGGSVSTLTIQRTQQEDSAVYLCASSLAREPQYFGPGTRLLVL.